The 11 T cell receptor beta chains in this list originate from one sample, sequenced in a study of T cell repertoires in cytomegalovirus infection. One entry per CDR3 protein, called by TCRdb with MiXCR from the reads. The table shows about 71,000 distinct CDR3 sequences, with around 20% occurring only once. The antigens for these receptors are not known. The sequences come from CD8+ T cells from cultured PBMCs, collected from culture after CMV antigen stimulation. The receptors come from a human donor in good health (CMV status not recorded). Some clones in this sample may be carry-over from other donors' samples.

This clonotype was found a few times. V usage is TRBV7-8 and J usage is TRBJ1-2; no reliable D call. The CDR3 has 15 amino acids. The V end lost 1 base, the J end lost 2 bases, and 11 bases lay between the germline ends. CDR1 is SGHVS and CDR2 is FQNEAQ in the germline V gene. CDR3 protein: CASSLGMGRNYGYTF. CDR3 coding DNA: TGTGCCAGCAGCTTAGGGATGGGCAGAAACTATGGCTACACCTTC.

Only a few counts were recorded for this clonotype. V gene TRBV28 combines with J gene TRBJ2-2; D is possibly TRBD1 or TRBD2 (6 bases each). The V end lost 6 bases, the J end lost 10 bases, and 12 bases lay between the germline ends. CDR1 is MDHEN and CDR2 is SYDVKM in the germline V gene. The CDR3 is made up of 12 amino acids. The CDR3 here is CASRGGHVELFF. CDR3 DNA: TGTGCCAGCAGGGGGGGACACGTGGAGCTGTTTTTT.

This sequence joins TRBV4-1 and TRBJ2-7; 9 bases match TRBD1. Germline V gene sequence: CDR1 MGHRA, CDR2 YSYEKL. The length of the CDR3 is 15 residues. Trimming removed 4 bases from V and 2 bases from J; junction bases left unmatched: 6. The CDR3, as DNA: TGCGCCAGCAGCCGTCGACAGGGGGACCCCTACGAGCAGTACTTC. As protein: CASSRRQGDPYEQYF.

This clonotype has only a few counts. The chain couples TRBV12-3 or TRBV12-4 to TRBJ2-5; 14 bases are a match to TRBD2. The CDR3 length is 17 residues. The V and J ends lost 4 bases and 4 bases, in that order; junction bases with no gene match: 8. The CDR3 nucleotides read TGTGCCAGCAGTTCGACTAGCGGGGGGGCCCCGCGAGAGACCCAGTACTTC. Its protein is CASSSTSGGAPRETQYF.

The chain couples TRBV6-5 to TRBJ1-4; 8 bases map to TRBD1. Germline lookup yields CDR1 MNHEY and CDR2 SVGAGI. This CDR3 has 13 amino acids. J was trimmed by 4 bases and V by 5 bases; bases with no gene match: 0. The CDR3, as DNA: TGTGCCAGCAGTGACAGGGGTAATGAAAAACTGTTTTTT. Residues: CASSDRGNEKLFF.

This clonotype was found a few times. J is TRBJ2-3 and V is TRBV7-8; D call uncertain. Per germline, CDR1 SGHVS and CDR2 FQNEAQ. The CDR3 is made up of 14 amino acids. CDR3: CVISLGIVPDTQYF. CDR3 nucleotides: TGTGTCATAAGCCTTGGGATAGTGCCAGATACGCAGTATTTT.

This clonotype occurred a few times. The rearrangement joins TRBV2 to TRBJ1-2; D remains unclear. Trimming removed 3 bases at V and 2 bases at J, with 10 bases between. CDR3 length equals 14 residues. Germline V gene sequence: CDR1 SNHLY, CDR2 FYNNEI. Here the CDR3 DNA reads TGTGCCAGCAGTGACAGTAGGCAGAACTATGGCTACACCTTC. Translation: CASSDSRQNYGYTF.

The chain links TRBV27 to TRBJ1-5; tentatively, D is TRBD1 (5 bases). Germline values: CDR1 MNHEY, CDR2 SMNVEV (reference sequence). Trimming removed 3 bases from V and 7 bases from J, with 10 bases in between. The CDR3 loop spans 13 amino acids. The CDR3 sequence is CASSLGGMQPQHF. CDR3 nucleotides: TGTGCCAGCAGTTTGGGGGGGATGCAGCCCCAGCATTTT.

The V and J genes are TRBV24-1 and TRBJ2-1; D is possibly TRBD1 (5 bases). The CDR3 runs 12 residues. The germline V gene has CDR1 KGHDR and CDR2 SFDVKD. Trimming shortened V by 6 bases and J by 8 bases, and 10 bases separated the two germline ends. CDR3: CATSSGLHEQFF. DNA of the CDR3: TGTGCCACCAGTTCAGGGTTGCATGAGCAGTTCTTC.

This clonotype was found a few times. The chain combines TRBV6-1 with TRBJ1-5; 8 bases line up with TRBD1. There are 16 residues in the CDR3. The V gene's germline CDR1 is MNHNS and CDR2 SASEGT. After removal of 5 bases from V and 5 bases from J, the junction contained 11 bases not matched to a gene. Here the CDR3 DNA reads TGTGCCAGCAGTTTCGCCGGGACAGGACCATATCAGCCCCAGCATTTT. The encoded protein is CASSFAGTGPYQPQHF.

This clonotype was counted only a few times. The V call is TRBV7-2, the J call TRBJ1-5; perhaps TRBD1 as D (5 bases). This CDR3 region has 17 residues. CDR1 is SGHTA, CDR2 FQGNSA, per germline. V was shortened by 2 bases and J by 3 bases, with 17 bases between the two germline ends. For the CDR3, the DNA is TGTGCCAGCAGCTTACGTGGACACCTAGGCTACAATCAGCCCCAGCATTTT. Its translation: CASSLRGHLGYNQPQHF.